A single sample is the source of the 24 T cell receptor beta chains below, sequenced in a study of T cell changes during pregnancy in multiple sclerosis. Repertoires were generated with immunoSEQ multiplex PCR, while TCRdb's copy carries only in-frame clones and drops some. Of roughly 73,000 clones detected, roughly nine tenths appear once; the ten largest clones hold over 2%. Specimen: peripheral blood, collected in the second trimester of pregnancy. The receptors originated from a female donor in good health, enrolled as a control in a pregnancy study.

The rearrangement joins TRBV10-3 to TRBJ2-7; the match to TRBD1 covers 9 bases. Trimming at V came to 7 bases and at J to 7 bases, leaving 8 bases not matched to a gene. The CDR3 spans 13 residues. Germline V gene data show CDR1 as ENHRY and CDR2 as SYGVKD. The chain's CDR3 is CAIKPGQGWEQYF. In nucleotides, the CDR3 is TGTGCCATCAAACCGGGACAGGGCTGGGAGCAGTACTTC.

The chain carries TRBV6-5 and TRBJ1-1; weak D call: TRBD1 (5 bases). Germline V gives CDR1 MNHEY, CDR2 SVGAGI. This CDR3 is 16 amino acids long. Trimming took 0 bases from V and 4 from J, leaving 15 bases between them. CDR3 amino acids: CASSYSTPRVGTEAFF. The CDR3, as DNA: TGTGCCAGCAGTTACTCGACTCCCAGGGTGGGCACTGAAGCTTTCTTT.

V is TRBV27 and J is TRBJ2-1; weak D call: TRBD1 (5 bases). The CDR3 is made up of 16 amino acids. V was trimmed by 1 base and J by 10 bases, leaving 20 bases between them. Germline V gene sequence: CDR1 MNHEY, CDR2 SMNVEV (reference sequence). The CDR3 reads CASSLYAPPPGSEQFF. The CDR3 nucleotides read TGTGCCAGCAGTTTATACGCCCCCCCTCCAGGGTCCGAGCAGTTCTTC.

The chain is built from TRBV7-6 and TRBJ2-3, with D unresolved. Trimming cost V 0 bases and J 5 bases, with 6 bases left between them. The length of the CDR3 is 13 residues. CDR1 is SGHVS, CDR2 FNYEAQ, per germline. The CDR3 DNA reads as TGTGCCAGCAGCTTAGCGTGGAGAGATACGCAGTATTTT. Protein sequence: CASSLAWRDTQYF. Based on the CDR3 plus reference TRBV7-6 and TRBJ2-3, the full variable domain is GAGVSQSPRYKVTKRGQDVALRCDPISGHVSLYWYRQALGQGPEFLTYFNYEAQQDKSGLPNDRFSAERPEGSISTLTIQRTEQRDSAMYRCASSLAWRDTQYFGPGTRLTVL.

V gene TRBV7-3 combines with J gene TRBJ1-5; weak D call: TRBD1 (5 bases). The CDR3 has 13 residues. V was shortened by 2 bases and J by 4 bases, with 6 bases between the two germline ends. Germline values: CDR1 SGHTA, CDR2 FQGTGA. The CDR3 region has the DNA TGTGCCAGCAGCTTAGACAGAAATCAGCCCCAGCATTTT. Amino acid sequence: CASSLDRNQPQHF.

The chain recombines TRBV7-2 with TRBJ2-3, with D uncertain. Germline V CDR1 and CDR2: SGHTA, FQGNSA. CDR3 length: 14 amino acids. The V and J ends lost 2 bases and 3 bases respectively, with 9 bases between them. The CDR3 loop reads CASSLTVATDTQYF. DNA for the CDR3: TGTGCCAGCAGCTTAACGGTAGCAACAGATACGCAGTATTTT.

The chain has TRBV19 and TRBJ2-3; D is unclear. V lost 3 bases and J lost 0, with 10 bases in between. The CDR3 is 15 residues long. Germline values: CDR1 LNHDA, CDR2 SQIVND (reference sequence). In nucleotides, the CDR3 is TGTGCCAGTAGTATCGATGGGCTTAGCACAGATACGCAGTATTTT. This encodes CASSIDGLSTDTQYF.

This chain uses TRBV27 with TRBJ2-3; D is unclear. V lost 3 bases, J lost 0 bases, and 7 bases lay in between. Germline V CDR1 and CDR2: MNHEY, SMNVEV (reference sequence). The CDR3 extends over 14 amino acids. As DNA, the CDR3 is TGTGCCAGCAGTTTTGCGAGAAGCACAGATACGCAGTATTTT. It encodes CASSFARSTDTQYF.

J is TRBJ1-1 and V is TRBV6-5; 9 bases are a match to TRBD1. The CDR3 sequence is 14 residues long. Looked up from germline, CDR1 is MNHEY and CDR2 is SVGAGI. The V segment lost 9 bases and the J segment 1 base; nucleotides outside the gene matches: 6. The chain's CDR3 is CASWTGATNTEAFF. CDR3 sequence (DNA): TGTGCCAGTTGGACAGGGGCGACGAACACTGAAGCTTTCTTT.

This CDR3 is CASSGVRTGANEKLFF. DNA of the CDR3: TGTGCCAGCTCAGGAGTGAGGACAGGCGCTAATGAAAAACTGTTTTTT. The chain combines TRBV7-9 with TRBJ1-4, with 7 bases aligning to TRBD1. This CDR3 has 16 residues. Per germline, CDR1 SEHNR and CDR2 FQNEAQ (reference sequence). Trimming took 8 bases from V and 3 from J; bases not matched to a gene: 12.

The CDR3 sequence: CASSLGTSGGQETQYF. The DNA of the CDR3 is TGTGCCAGCAGCCTGGGGACTAGCGGGGGTCAGGAGACCCAGTACTTC. This chain uses TRBV7-3 with TRBJ2-5; 14 bases fit TRBD2. Germline V CDR1 and CDR2: SGHTA, FQGTGA. With 5 bases clipped from V and 5 bases from J, the junction kept 7 bases outside the gene matches. This CDR3 has 16 amino acids.

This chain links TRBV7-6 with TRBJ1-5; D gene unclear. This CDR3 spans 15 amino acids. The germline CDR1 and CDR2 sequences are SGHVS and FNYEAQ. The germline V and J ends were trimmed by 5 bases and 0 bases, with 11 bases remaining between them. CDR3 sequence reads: CASSPRQNSNQPQHF. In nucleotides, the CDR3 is TGTGCCAGCAGCCCTCGACAAAATAGCAATCAGCCCCAGCATTTT.

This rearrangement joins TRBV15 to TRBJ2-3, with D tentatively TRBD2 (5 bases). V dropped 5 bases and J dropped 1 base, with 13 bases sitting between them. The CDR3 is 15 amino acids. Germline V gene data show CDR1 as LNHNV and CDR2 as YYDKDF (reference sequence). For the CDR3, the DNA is TGTGCCACCAGCCGGGCCGGGGATGGCACAGATACGCAGTATTTT. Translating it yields CATSRAGDGTDTQYF.

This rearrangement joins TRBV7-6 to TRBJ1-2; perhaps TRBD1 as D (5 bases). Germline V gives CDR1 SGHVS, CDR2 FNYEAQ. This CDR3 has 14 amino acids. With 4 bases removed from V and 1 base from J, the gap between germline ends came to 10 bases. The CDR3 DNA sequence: TGTGCCAGCAGCTCACAGGTCGATAACTATGGCTACACCTTC. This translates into CASSSQVDNYGYTF.

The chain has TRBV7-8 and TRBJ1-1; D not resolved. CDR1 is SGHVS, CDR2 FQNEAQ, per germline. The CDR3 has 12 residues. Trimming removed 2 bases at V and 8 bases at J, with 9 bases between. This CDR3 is CASSLNAGEAFF. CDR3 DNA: TGTGCCAGCAGCTTAAACGCGGGGGAAGCTTTCTTT.

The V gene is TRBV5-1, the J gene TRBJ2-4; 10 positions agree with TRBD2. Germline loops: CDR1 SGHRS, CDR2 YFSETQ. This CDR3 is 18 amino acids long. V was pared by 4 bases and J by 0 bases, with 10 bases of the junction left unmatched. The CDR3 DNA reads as TGCGCCAGCAGCCCCGGACTAGCGGAACTAGTAGCCAAAAACATTCAGTACTTC. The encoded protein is CASSPGLAELVAKNIQYF.

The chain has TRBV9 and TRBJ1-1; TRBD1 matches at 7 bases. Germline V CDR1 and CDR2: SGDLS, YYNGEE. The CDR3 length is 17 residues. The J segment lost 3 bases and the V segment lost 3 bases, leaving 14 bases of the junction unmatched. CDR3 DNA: TGTGCCAGCAGCGCTTGGGACAGAGTGGATGCCGACACTGAAGCTTTCTTT. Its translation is CASSAWDRVDADTEAFF.

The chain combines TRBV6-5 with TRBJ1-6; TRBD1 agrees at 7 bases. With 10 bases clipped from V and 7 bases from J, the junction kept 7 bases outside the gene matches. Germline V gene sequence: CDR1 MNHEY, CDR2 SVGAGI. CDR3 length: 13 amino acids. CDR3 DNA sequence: TGTGCCACCTGGGACAGTCGGAATTCACCCCTCCACTTT. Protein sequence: CATWDSRNSPLHF.

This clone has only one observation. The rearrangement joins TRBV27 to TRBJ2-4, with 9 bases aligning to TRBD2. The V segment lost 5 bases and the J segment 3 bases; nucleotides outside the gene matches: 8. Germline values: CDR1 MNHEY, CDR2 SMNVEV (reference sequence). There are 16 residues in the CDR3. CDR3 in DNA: TGTGCCAGCAGTGCGGCGGGGGGGGTTGTCAAAAACATTCAGTACTTC. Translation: CASSAAGGVVKNIQYF.

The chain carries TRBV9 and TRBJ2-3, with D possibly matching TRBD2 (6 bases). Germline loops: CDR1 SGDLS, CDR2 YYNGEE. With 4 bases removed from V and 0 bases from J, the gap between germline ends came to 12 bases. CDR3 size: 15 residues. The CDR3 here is CASSPQAGSTDTQYF. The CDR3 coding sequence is TGTGCCAGCAGCCCCCAGGCGGGGAGCACAGATACGCAGTATTTT.

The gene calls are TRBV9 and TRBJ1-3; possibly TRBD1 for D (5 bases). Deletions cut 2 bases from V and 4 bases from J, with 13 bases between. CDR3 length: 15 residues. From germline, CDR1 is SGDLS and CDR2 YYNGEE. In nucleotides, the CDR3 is TGTGCCAGCAGCGTTCGCGGGGCTTGGGGAAACACCATATATTTT. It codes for CASSVRGAWGNTIYF.

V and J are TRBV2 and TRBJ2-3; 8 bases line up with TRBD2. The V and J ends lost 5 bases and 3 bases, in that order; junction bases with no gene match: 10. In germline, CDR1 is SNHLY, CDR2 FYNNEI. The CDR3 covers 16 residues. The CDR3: CASSHWAGGVTDTQYF. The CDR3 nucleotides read TGTGCCAGCAGTCACTGGGCGGGGGGCGTTACAGATACGCAGTATTTT.

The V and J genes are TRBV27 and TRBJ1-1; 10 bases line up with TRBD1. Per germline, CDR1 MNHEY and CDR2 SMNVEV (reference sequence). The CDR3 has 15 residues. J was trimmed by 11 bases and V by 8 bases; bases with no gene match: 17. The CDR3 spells CASLTSPGQGTKAFF. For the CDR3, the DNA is TGTGCCAGCCTCACTTCCCCGGGACAGGGGACCAAGGCTTTCTTT.

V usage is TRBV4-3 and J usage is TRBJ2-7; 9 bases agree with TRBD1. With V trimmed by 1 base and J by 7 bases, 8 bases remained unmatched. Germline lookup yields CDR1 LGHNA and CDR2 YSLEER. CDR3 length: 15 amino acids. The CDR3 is CASSQGVGQGTEQYF. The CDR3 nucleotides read TGCGCCAGCAGCCAAGGGGTGGGACAGGGCACGGAGCAGTACTTC.